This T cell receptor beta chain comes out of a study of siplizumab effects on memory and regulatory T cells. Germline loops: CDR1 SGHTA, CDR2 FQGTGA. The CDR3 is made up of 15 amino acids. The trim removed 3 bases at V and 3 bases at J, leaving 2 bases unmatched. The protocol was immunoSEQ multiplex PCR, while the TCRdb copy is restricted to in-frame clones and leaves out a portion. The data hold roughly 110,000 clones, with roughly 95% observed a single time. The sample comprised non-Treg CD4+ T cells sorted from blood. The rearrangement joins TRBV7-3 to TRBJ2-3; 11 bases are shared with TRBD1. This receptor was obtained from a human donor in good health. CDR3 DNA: TGTGCCAGCAGCTTTGGACAGGGGGCAACAGATACGCAGTATTTT. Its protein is CASSFGQGATDTQYF.